These T cell receptor beta chains were read from a single sample in a study of T cells after posttransplantation cyclophosphamide. Method: immunoSEQ multiplex PCR; TCRdb's copy keeps in-frame clones and lacks some. This repertoire holds more than 25,000 clones, and none appear only once. Sequenced: PBMCs. The receptors here all came from a man aged 50-59 years in good health, CMV-negative, and a related stem cell transplant donor. The CDR3 runs from the conserved cysteine through the conserved F or W. D genes are given only for firm matches. Size is stated as once, few, many, or a class for an expanded clone.

V gene	D gene	clone size	J gene	CDR3 DNA	CDR3 protein
TRBV5-1	NA	many	TRBJ1-1	TGCGCCAGCAGGGCGGTGGGGGCAGCTGAAGCTTTCTTT	CASRAVGAAEAFF
TRBV5-1	TRBD2	many	TRBJ2-5	TGCGCCAGCAGCTTGAATGGCGGGGGAGCGCAAGAGACCCAGTACTTC	CASSLNGGGAQETQYF
TRBV6-1	NA	many	TRBJ2-7	TGTGCCAGCAGGATCGGGGACTGGTTGTACGAGCAGTACTTC	CASRIGDWLYEQYF
TRBV30	NA	many	TRBJ2-7	TGTGCCTACCAGAGAGATCAGGTTTTCGAGCAGTACTTC	CAYQRDQVFEQYF
TRBV11-3	TRBD1	many	TRBJ2-7	TGTGCCAGCAGCCCTGGACAGGGGCCCTACGAGCAGTACTTC	CASSPGQGPYEQYF
TRBV28	NA	many	TRBJ2-7	TGTGCCAGCAGTACGTTCGACAGTTTCGCCTACGAGCAGTACTTC	CASSTFDSFAYEQYF
TRBV18	TRBD1	many	TRBJ1-6	TGTGCCAGCTCACCGATACAGGGGGCAGAGTCACCCCTCCACTTT	CASSPIQGAESPLHF
TRBV7-9	NA	many	TRBJ1-2	TGTGCCAGCAGACCGGGTTCTAACTATGGCTACACCTTC	CASRPGSNYGYTF
TRBV10-3	NA	many	TRBJ2-7	TGTGCCATCAGTGTGGACAAAAATACCTACGAGCAGTACTTC	CAISVDKNTYEQYF
TRBV5-5	NA	many	TRBJ2-2	TGTGCCAGCAGCATCGGTGCGAACACCGGGGAGCTGTTTTTT	CASSIGANTGELFF
TRBV6-1	TRBD1	many	TRBJ2-2	TGTGCCAGCAGAGGGACAGGGGACACCGGGGAGCTGTTTTTT	CASRGTGDTGELFF
TRBV18	NA	many	TRBJ2-7	TGTGCCAGCTCACCCGAGGAGAGGGTCGAGCAGTACTTC	CASSPEERVEQYF
TRBV29-1	TRBD1	many	TRBJ1-3	TGCAGCGTCGGACAGGGGGTAGGAAACACCATATATTTT	CSVGQGVGNTIYF
TRBV6-1	TRBD1	few	TRBJ1-5	TGTGCCAGCAGTAAGGACAGGGCCAATCAGCCCCAGCATTTT	CASSKDRANQPQHF
TRBV6-1	TRBD1	many	TRBJ2-1	TGTGCCAGCAGTGGCCGATCGGACAGGGTTGACAATGAGCAGTTCTTC	CASSGRSDRVDNEQFF
TRBV7-8	TRBD2	many	TRBJ2-2	TGTGCCAGCAGCTTAGGGACTAGCTTCACCGGGGAGCTGTTTTTT	CASSLGTSFTGELFF
TRBV9	NA	many	TRBJ2-7	TGTGCCAGCAGCGTAGGAGGGGGGGGTTACGAGCAGTACTTC	CASSVGGGGYEQYF
TRBV7-8	NA	many	TRBJ2-7	TGTGCCAGCAGCCCCGTCTTGACAGGCGGTACGCGAAGTTACTTC	CASSPVLTGGTRSYF
TRBV9	NA	many	TRBJ1-5	TGTGCCAGCAGCGTAGGGCAGGGTAATCAGCCCCAGCATTTT	CASSVGQGNQPQHF
TRBV5-5	TRBD2	many	TRBJ2-3	TGTGCCAGCAGCTTGGCGGCGGGGGATTTGGGTACGCAGTATTTT	CASSLAAGDLGTQYF
TRBV2	NA	many	TRBJ1-1	TGTGCCAGCTCTAGAGACTTGGACACTGAAGCTTTCTTT	CASSRDLDTEAFF
TRBV6-1	TRBD2	many	TRBJ2-5	TGTGCCAGCAGTGATCGGGAGGGGCCACAAGAGACCCAGTACTTC	CASSDREGPQETQYF
TRBV5-1	TRBD2	many	TRBJ2-1	TGCGCCAGCAGCTTTCAAAGCGGGAGCTCCTACAATGAGCAGTTCTTC	CASSFQSGSSYNEQFF
TRBV19	TRBD1	many	TRBJ1-2	TGTGCCAGTAGTAAAGGGGCAGGGGGCCATAACTATGGCTACACCTTC	CASSKGAGGHNYGYTF
TRBV5-1	NA	many	TRBJ2-3	TGCGCCAGCAGCGAAACAAGTGACAGTGCAGATACGCAGTATTTT	CASSETSDSADTQYF
TRBV7-8	TRBD1	many	TRBJ1-2	TGTGCCAGCAGTTCGGGACAGAACTATGGCTACACCTTC	CASSSGQNYGYTF
TRBV9	TRBD2	few	TRBJ2-3	TGTGCCAGCAGCGTAGATATAGCGGGGAGCACGGATACGCAGTATTTT	CASSVDIAGSTDTQYF
TRBV18	NA	many	TRBJ2-7	TGTGCCAGCTCACCGGCGGACAGATACGAGCAGTACTTC	CASSPADRYEQYF
TRBV19	NA	many	TRBJ1-4	TGTGCCAGTACCGATAGCCCCACGAATGAAAAACTGTTTTTT	CASTDSPTNEKLFF
TRBV2	NA	many	TRBJ2-1	TGTGCCAGCAGCGCACTAGAGCCTTCCTACAATGAGCAGTTCTTC	CASSALEPSYNEQFF
TRBV11-2	NA	many	TRBJ1-1	TGTGCCAGCAGCTTAGTAAGTGGGAGCACTGAAGCTTTCTTT	CASSLVSGSTEAFF
TRBV5-1	TRBD2	many	TRBJ2-7	TGCGCCAGCAGCGGAACCGGGACTAGCTCTGCCGAGCAGTACTTC	CASSGTGTSSAEQYF
TRBV7-9	NA	many	TRBJ1-2	TGTGCCAGCAGCTCCGGGAACTCAGCTAACTATGGCTACACCTTC	CASSSGNSANYGYTF
TRBV7-9	TRBD1	many	TRBJ2-7	TGTGCCAGCAGCCCCCGGACAGGGAGTGTGGACGAGCAGTACTTC	CASSPRTGSVDEQYF
TRBV6-1	TRBD1	many	TRBJ1-5	TGTGCCAGCAGTGAACCTCGGGACAGGGCGCATCAGCCCCAGCATTTT	CASSEPRDRAHQPQHF
TRBV18	NA	many	TRBJ2-7	TGTGCCAGCTCTCAGCGACAGGGAGCCCCTGGCGGGACCTCCTACGAGCAGTACTTC	CASSQRQGAPGGTSYEQYF
TRBV7-3	NA	many	TRBJ2-7	TGTGCCAGCAGTCCCGACAGACGCTCCTACGAGCAGTACTTC	CASSPDRRSYEQYF
TRBV4-2	TRBD1	many	TRBJ1-2	TGTGCCAGCAGCCAAGAAAAACAGGGGGCGCGAGGCTACACCTTC	CASSQEKQGARGYTF
TRBV5-1	TRBD1	many	TRBJ2-7	TGCGCCAGCAGCTTGGCAGGACAGGGTTCCTACGAGCAGTACTTC	CASSLAGQGSYEQYF
TRBV11-2	TRBD1	many	TRBJ2-7	TGTGCCAGCAGCCCGCAGGGGGAAAGCTCCTACGAGCAGTACTTC	CASSPQGESSYEQYF
TRBV4-2	NA	many	TRBJ2-1	TGTGCCAGCAGCCAAGTTACCGGGGACTACAATGAGCAGTTCTTC	CASSQVTGDYNEQFF
TRBV6-5	TRBD2	many	TRBJ2-7	TGTGCCAGCAGGACCGGGACTAGCGGGCGCCGGCAGTACTTC	CASRTGTSGRRQYF